These 23 T cell receptor beta chains originate from one sample sequenced in a study of T cell responses to AZD1222 COVID-19 vaccine. Method: immunoSEQ multiplex PCR; TCRdb's copy keeps in-frame clones and lacks some. This sample has 100,000 to 120,000 clones, with about 85% found just once. The starting material was peripheral blood, obtained on day 0 of AZD1222 vaccination. All receptors derive from an adult in good health.

This clone has a single count. The chain has TRBV29-1 and TRBJ1-5; weak D call: TRBD1 (5 bases). CDR1 and CDR2 from the germline V gene are SQVTM and ANQGSEA. There are 15 residues in the CDR3. The CDR3 DNA follows: TGCAGAGTTAAACTGGGGCTCCGATTTGGACAGCCCCAGCATTTT. As protein: CRVKLGLRFGQPQHF.

J is TRBJ1-3 and V is TRBV28, with a tentative D call TRBD1 (5 bases). CDR1 and CDR2 from the germline V gene are MDHEN and SYDVKM. V lost 8 bases to trimming and J lost 2 bases, with 16 bases between them. This CDR3 region has 15 residues. The DNA for the CDR3 is TGTGCCAGCCTTACCTCGGAGGGACCTGGAAACACCATATATTTT. It is translated as CASLTSEGPGNTIYF.

The chain couples TRBV16 to TRBJ2-2, with 7 nucleotides matching TRBD2. The V gene end was trimmed by 4 bases and the J gene end by 7 bases; junction bases not matched to a gene: 6. The germline V gene encodes CDR1 KGHSY and CDR2 FQNENV. The CDR3 sequence is 14 residues long. CDR3 bases: TGTGCCAGCAGCCCGGGACTACGGGGCGGGGAGCTGTTTTTT. Amino acids: CASSPGLRGGELFF.

V and J are TRBV9 and TRBJ2-3; 10 bases are shared with TRBD1. The CDR3 is 16 residues long. Germline lookup yields CDR1 SGDLS and CDR2 YYNGEE. V dropped 0 bases and J dropped 4; count of bases not matched to a gene: 5. The CDR3 bases are TGTGCCAGCAGCGTAGCCGGGACAGGGGCCCCAGATACGCAGTATTTT. As protein: CASSVAGTGAPDTQYF. Supplemented by reference TRBV9 and TRBJ2-3, the full variable domain reads DSGVTQTPKHLITATGQRVTLRCSPRSGDLSVYWYQQSLDQGLQFLIQYYNGEERAKGNILERFSAQQFPDLHSELNLSSLELGDSALYFCASSVAGTGAPDTQYFGPGTRLTVL.

The table lists this clone with a few counts. The chain carries TRBV5-1 and TRBJ2-3, with D tentatively TRBD1 or TRBD2 (6 bases each). The CDR3 contains 16 residues. Between the trimmed V and J ends, which lost 4 bases and 5 bases, there was a span of 20 bases. In germline, CDR1 is SGHRS, CDR2 YFSETQ. The CDR3 DNA reads TGCGCCAGCAGCCCTACCAGGGGAGGAATGAGAGATACGCAGTATTTT. Protein product: CASSPTRGGMRDTQYF.

This chain connects TRBV11-2 to TRBJ1-1; D ambiguous. This CDR3 comprises 14 residues. V shed 2 bases and J shed 1 base, with 8 bases lying between them. Germline V gives CDR1 SGHAT, CDR2 FQNNGV. CDR3 coding DNA: TGTGCCAGCAGCTTAAGGCCGGGGAACACTGAAGCTTTCTTT. Its protein is CASSLRPGNTEAFF. Full variable domain (remainder filled in from reference TRBV11-2 and TRBJ1-1): EAGVAQSPRYKIIEKRQSVAFWCNPISGHATLYWYQQILGQGPKLLIQFQNNGVVDDSQLPKDRFSAERLKGVDSTLKIQPAKLEDSAVYLCASSLRPGNTEAFFGQGTRLTVV.

This clone was detected only once. V usage is TRBV5-4 and J usage is TRBJ2-7, with a weak D call TRBD1 (5 bases). This CDR3 has 13 residues. Germline V lookup: CDR1 SGHNT, CDR2 YYREEE (reference sequence). V was cut by 5 bases and J by 6 bases, with 15 bases left in between. CDR3 amino acids: CASRIQGISEQYF. The DNA of the CDR3 is TGTGCCAGCAGAATTCAGGGTATTAGCGAGCAGTACTTC.

The chain employs TRBV28 and TRBJ1-2; the D is unclear. The germline CDR1 and CDR2 sequences are MDHEN and SYDVKM. The V gene lost 6 bases and the J gene lost 4 bases, with 9 bases spanning the gap. This CDR3 region has 12 residues. The CDR3 protein is CASRRVPYGYTF. The CDR3 region has the DNA TGTGCCAGCAGGAGGGTACCCTATGGCTACACCTTC.

This chain joins TRBV19 and TRBJ1-5; 7 positions match TRBD1. This CDR3 has 13 amino acids. Germline V gene sequence: CDR1 LNHDA, CDR2 SQIVND (reference sequence). The V gene end was trimmed by 8 bases and the J gene end by 5 bases; junction bases not matched to a gene: 6. CDR3 in amino acids: CASGGRGHQPQHF. The CDR3, as DNA: TGTGCCAGTGGGGGGAGGGGGCATCAGCCCCAGCATTTT. Combining the CDR3 with reference TRBV19 and TRBJ1-5 gives the whole variable domain DGGITQSPKYLFRKEGQNVTLSCEQNLNHDAMYWYRQDPGQGLRLIYYSQIVNDFQKGDIAEGYSVSREKKESFPLTVTSAQKNPTAFYLCASGGRGHQPQHFGDGTRLSIL.

This clone is a singleton in its sample. The chain uses TRBV2 and TRBJ2-3; D is possibly TRBD1 (5 bases). Germline CDR1 is SNHLY and CDR2 is FYNNEI. There are 14 residues in the CDR3. The V gene lost 4 bases and the J gene lost 2 bases, with 10 bases spanning the gap. This CDR3 is CASSGRDYTDTQYF. As DNA, the CDR3 is TGTGCCAGCAGTGGCAGGGATTACACAGATACGCAGTATTTT. Full variable domain (remainder filled in from reference TRBV2 and TRBJ2-3): EPEVTQTPSHQVTQMGQEVILRCVPISNHLYFYWYRQILGQKVEFLVSFYNNEISEKSEIFDDQFSVERPDGSNFTLKIRSTKLEDSAMYFCASSGRDYTDTQYFGPGTRLTVL.

This clone was seen a few times. The rearrangement links TRBV19 to TRBJ1-1; D ambiguous. Trimming removed 9 bases from V and 3 bases from J, with 11 bases in between. The CDR3 extends over 12 amino acids. Looked up from germline, CDR1 is LNHDA and CDR2 is SQIVND (reference sequence). The CDR3 loop is CASRLKDTEAFF. The DNA for the CDR3 is TGTGCCAGCCGGTTAAAGGACACTGAAGCTTTCTTT. Drawing the rest from reference TRBV19 and TRBJ1-1, the complete variable domain is DGGITQSPKYLFRKEGQNVTLSCEQNLNHDAMYWYRQDPGQGLRLIYYSQIVNDFQKGDIAEGYSVSREKKESFPLTVTSAQKNPTAFYLCASRLKDTEAFFGQGTRLTVV.

CDR3 DNA sequence: TGTGCCAGTAAAGGGACAGCGAACACCGGGGAGCTGTTTTTT. Its translation: CASKGTANTGELFF. This chain links TRBV19 with TRBJ2-2; TRBD1 aligns across 7 bases. V lost 7 bases, J lost 0 bases, and 2 bases stayed unmatched. The CDR3 consists of 14 residues. The germline V gene encodes CDR1 LNHDA and CDR2 SQIVND (reference sequence).

The DNA of the CDR3 is TGTGCCAGCAGCGTAGAACCCCTGGGCACCGGGGAGCTGTTTTTT. Translation gives CASSVEPLGTGELFF. The chain uses TRBV9 and TRBJ2-2; D is ambiguous. The CDR3 is 15 amino acids. V was pared by 0 bases and J by 4 bases, with 10 bases between. The germline gives CDR1 SGDLS, CDR2 YYNGEE. The full variable domain, with the rest looked up from reference TRBV9 and TRBJ2-2, is DSGVTQTPKHLITATGQRVTLRCSPRSGDLSVYWYQQSLDQGLQFLIQYYNGEERAKGNILERFSAQQFPDLHSELNLSSLELGDSALYFCASSVEPLGTGELFFGEGSRLTVL.

The genes are TRBV7-9 and TRBJ1-3, with D perhaps matching TRBD1 (6 bases). CDR1 SEHNR and CDR2 FQNEAQ come from the germline V gene (reference sequence). V lost 4 bases to trimming and J lost 9 bases, with 19 bases between them. The CDR3 is 15 residues long. CDR3 region: CASSSTGGASSTIYF. The CDR3 DNA is TGTGCCAGCAGCTCCACGGGGGGGGCTTCTAGCACCATATATTTT.

The chain employs TRBV11-2 and TRBJ2-1; possibly TRBD2 for D (5 bases). Deletions cut 0 bases from V and 4 bases from J, with 13 bases between. CDR3 length: 16 residues. Germline CDR1 SGHAT, CDR2 FQNNGV. CDR3 DNA sequence: TGTGCCAGCAGCTTAGAGGGCGGAGGAGCTTACAATGAGCAGTTCTTC. This sequence encodes CASSLEGGGAYNEQFF.

J is TRBJ1-2 and V is TRBV18; D is perhaps TRBD1 (6 bases). Deletions cut 2 bases from V and 3 bases from J, with 10 bases between. In germline, CDR1 is KGHSH, CDR2 LQKENI. The CDR3 has 14 amino acids. CDR3 nucleotides: TGTGCCAGCTCACCATCAGGGGATTACTATGGCTACACCTTC. It is translated as CASSPSGDYYGYTF.

The chain joins TRBV29-1 to TRBJ1-2; no definite D call. V gave up 2 bases and J gave up 2 bases, with 3 bases separating them. The germline V gene has CDR1 SQVTM and CDR2 ANQGSEA. This CDR3 comprises 11 residues. CDR3 sequence: CSVESNYGYTF. The CDR3 coding sequence is TGCAGCGTTGAAAGCAACTATGGCTACACCTTC.

The CDR3, as DNA: TGTGCCAGCAGTTACTCGGTTGTAGCCGGGGAGCTGTTTTTT. The encoded protein is CASSYSVVAGELFF. This sequence joins TRBV6-6 and TRBJ2-2; D gene uncertain. The germline CDR1 and CDR2 sequences are MNHNY and SVGAGI (reference sequence). Trimming removed 0 bases from V and 6 bases from J, with 8 bases in between. This CDR3 region has 14 residues.

The V gene is TRBV25-1, the J gene TRBJ1-6; D is unclear. V lost 6 bases to trimming and J lost 0 bases, with 15 bases between them. CDR3 length: 17 amino acids. The germline V gene encodes CDR1 MGHDK and CDR2 SYGVNS. The CDR3 loop reads CASSAAVSSSYNSPLHF. DNA for the CDR3: TGTGCCAGCAGCGCCGCAGTGTCGAGCTCCTATAATTCACCCCTCCACTTT.

The chain joins TRBV5-1 to TRBJ2-1; 7 bases match TRBD2. Germline V gene data show CDR1 as SGHRS and CDR2 as YFSETQ. This CDR3 spans 14 amino acids. The junction had 5 bases not matched to a gene; V was cut back by 8 bases and J by 0 bases. The CDR3 region is CASTGGNSYNEQFF. In nucleotides, the CDR3 is TGCGCCAGTACCGGGGGGAACTCCTACAATGAGCAGTTCTTC.

This rearrangement joins TRBV14 to TRBJ2-1; D is undetermined. The germline CDR1 and CDR2 sequences are SGHDN and FVKESK. Trimming pared 4 bases from V and 4 bases from J, leaving 5 bases between. This CDR3 is built from 12 residues. As DNA, the CDR3 is TGTGCCAGCAGCCCTATGTACAATGAGCAGTTCTTC. This sequence encodes CASSPMYNEQFF.

The V gene is TRBV4-3, the J gene TRBJ1-2; D may be TRBD1 (5 bases). This CDR3 has 14 residues. Looked up from germline, CDR1 is LGHNA and CDR2 is YSLEER. The V gene lost 3 bases and the J gene lost 14 bases, with 22 bases spanning the gap. The CDR3 loop reads CASSQDGTALASTF. CDR3 DNA: TGCGCCAGCAGCCAGGACGGGACGGCCCTGGCTAGTACCTTC.

The chain has TRBV4-3 and TRBJ1-1; D remains ambiguous. There are 13 residues in the CDR3. The germline V and J ends were trimmed by 2 bases and 1 base, with 5 bases remaining between them. Germline V lookup: CDR1 LGHNA, CDR2 YSLEER. CDR3 residues: CASSQQENTEAFF. The CDR3, as DNA: TGCGCCAGCAGCCAACAGGAGAACACTGAAGCTTTCTTT.